This is a list of T cell receptor beta chains from one sample in a study of blood T cells in healthy people across ages. MiXCR, applied by TCRdb to the 5' RACE reads, yields one record per CDR3 protein. The top ten clones hold approximately 4.1% of a sample with about 1.5 million distinct CDR3 sequences, about 42% of them seen once. The specimen sequenced was blood. The receptors were gathered from a woman aged 18-35 years in good health. The CDR3 runs from the conserved cysteine through the conserved F or W. Each record gives: V gene, D gene, J gene, clone size, CDR3 protein, CDR3 DNA. The D gene is left open where the match is weak. Size tells how often a clone was seen (once, few, many) or the class of an expanded clone, and some rows leave it out.

V gene: TRBV24-1; D gene: .; J gene: TRBJ2-5; clone size: few; CDR3 protein: CATSDRTGLETQYF; CDR3 DNA: TGTGCCACCAGTGACCGAACAGGGTTGGAGACCCAGTACTTC
V gene: TRBV2; D gene: .; J gene: TRBJ1-2; clone size: .; CDR3 protein: CASNHGGGYTF; CDR3 DNA: TGTGCCAGCAACCATGGGGGAGGCTACACCTTC
V gene: TRBV6-6; D gene: .; J gene: TRBJ1-2; clone size: many; CDR3 protein: CASSYGWGVGNYGYTF; CDR3 DNA: TGTGCCAGCAGTTACGGCTGGGGCGTGGGAAACTATGGCTACACCTTC
V gene: TRBV2; D gene: .; J gene: TRBJ2-1; clone size: .; CDR3 protein: CASTESSYNEQFF; CDR3 DNA: TGTGCCAGCACGGAGAGTTCCTACAATGAGCAGTTCTTC
V gene: TRBV7-8; D gene: TRBD1; J gene: TRBJ1-1; clone size: .; CDR3 protein: CASSLALGQGRLNTEAFF; CDR3 DNA: TGTGCCAGCAGCTTAGCGTTAGGACAGGGGCGGTTGAACACTGAAGCTTTCTTT
V gene: TRBV5-6; D gene: TRBD1; J gene: TRBJ1-1; clone size: .; CDR3 protein: CASSVYGQGGQTEAFF; CDR3 DNA: TGTGCCAGCAGCGTCTACGGACAGGGAGGGCAGACTGAAGCTTTCTTT
V gene: TRBV20-1; D gene: TRBD2; J gene: TRBJ2-3; clone size: few; CDR3 protein: CSARKLAGGPSIPDTQYF; CDR3 DNA: TGCAGTGCTAGGAAACTAGCGGGAGGGCCCTCGATCCCAGATACGCAGTATTTT
V gene: TRBV10-3; D gene: .; J gene: TRBJ2-7; clone size: .; CDR3 protein: CAISGMGKPYEQYF; CDR3 DNA: TGTGCCATCAGTGGGATGGGAAAACCCTACGAGCAGTACTTC
V gene: TRBV20-1; D gene: .; J gene: TRBJ2-7; clone size: .; CDR3 protein: CSGEGLAFTSEQYF; CDR3 DNA: TGCAGTGGGGAAGGGCTAGCGTTTACCTCCGAGCAGTACTTC
V gene: TRBV7-2; D gene: .; J gene: TRBJ2-7; clone size: .; CDR3 protein: CASSPTRTLRSYEQYF; CDR3 DNA: TGTGCCAGCAGCCCCACCCGGACATTGCGTTCCTACGAGCAGTACTTC
V gene: TRBV5-5; D gene: .; J gene: TRBJ1-3; clone size: .; CDR3 protein: CASSYRRTGTSGNTIYF; CDR3 DNA: TGTGCCAGCAGCTATCGACGGACTGGAACTTCTGGAAACACCATATATTTT
V gene: TRBV29-1; D gene: .; J gene: TRBJ1-4; clone size: .; CDR3 protein: CSVGLRVGNEKLFF; CDR3 DNA: TGCAGCGTTGGACTGAGGGTGGGGAATGAAAAACTGTTTTTT
V gene: TRBV28; D gene: TRBD2; J gene: TRBJ2-7; clone size: few; CDR3 protein: CASSRGLAGISYEQYF; CDR3 DNA: TGTGCCAGCAGCCGGGGACTAGCGGGTATTTCCTACGAGCAGTACTTC
V gene: TRBV21-1; D gene: .; J gene: TRBJ2-7; clone size: .; CDR3 protein: CASSKRTGGLQLRVAPQYF; CDR3 DNA: TGTGCCAGCAGCAAGCGGACAGGGGGTCTACAACTCCGGGTGGCACCCCAGTACTTC
V gene: TRBV5-4; D gene: TRBD1; J gene: TRBJ2-5; clone size: .; CDR3 protein: CASSGRTGQETQYF; CDR3 DNA: TGTGCCAGCAGCGGACGGACAGGGCAAGAGACCCAGTACTTC
V gene: TRBV20-1; D gene: .; J gene: TRBJ1-1; clone size: .; CDR3 protein: CSAIPQGRDTEAFF; CDR3 DNA: TGCAGTGCTATCCCCCAGGGTAGGGACACTGAAGCTTTCTTT
V gene: TRBV9; D gene: TRBD2; J gene: TRBJ2-3; clone size: few; CDR3 protein: CASSVKPGLAGARSSTDTQYF; CDR3 DNA: TGTGCCAGCAGCGTAAAACCGGGACTAGCGGGGGCACGGTCTAGCACAGATACGCAGTATTTT
V gene: TRBV20-1; D gene: .; J gene: TRBJ1-5; clone size: .; CDR3 protein: CSANVRNQPQHF; CDR3 DNA: TGCAGTGCTAACGTGCGCAATCAGCCCCAGCATTTT
V gene: TRBV5-1; D gene: TRBD2; J gene: TRBJ2-1; clone size: .; CDR3 protein: CASSLDPGGNEQFF; CDR3 DNA: TGCGCCAGCAGCTTGGACCCGGGGGGGAATGAGCAGTTCTTC
V gene: TRBV12-3/TRBV12-4; D gene: .; J gene: TRBJ1-2; clone size: few; CDR3 protein: CASSLGGYDGSGYTF; CDR3 DNA: TGTGCCAGCAGTTTAGGAGGCTACGACGGGAGTGGCTACACCTTC
V gene: TRBV4-3; D gene: TRBD2; J gene: TRBJ2-3; clone size: few; CDR3 protein: CASSQALAASTDTQYF; CDR3 DNA: TGTGCCAGCAGCCAAGCCCTAGCGGCTAGCACAGATACGCAGTATTTT
V gene: TRBV27; D gene: .; J gene: TRBJ2-3; clone size: .; CDR3 protein: CASSLRFQGTDTQYF; CDR3 DNA: TGTGCCAGCAGTTTAAGGTTTCAGGGTACAGATACGCAGTATTTT
V gene: TRBV20-1; D gene: TRBD2; J gene: TRBJ2-1; clone size: .; CDR3 protein: CSARREGDEQLF; CDR3 DNA: TGCAGTGCTAGACGGGAGGGCGATGAGCAGTTATTC
V gene: TRBV14; D gene: .; J gene: TRBJ2-5; clone size: .; CDR3 protein: CASRPTGQETQYF; CDR3 DNA: TGTGCCAGCAGACCGACAGGCCAAGAGACCCAGTACTTC
V gene: TRBV7-9; D gene: TRBD1; J gene: TRBJ2-7; clone size: .; CDR3 protein: CASSPDRGFLSEQYF; CDR3 DNA: TGTGCCAGCAGCCCTGACAGGGGCTTCTTGAGCGAGCAGTACTTC
V gene: TRBV5-1; D gene: .; J gene: TRBJ1-1; clone size: .; CDR3 protein: CASSPRGQNTEAFF; CDR3 DNA: TGCGCCAGCAGCCCCAGGGGACAGAACACTGAAGCTTTCTTT
V gene: TRBV4-1; D gene: .; J gene: TRBJ1-1; clone size: .; CDR3 protein: CAAQSPPGHKMNTEAFF; CDR3 DNA: TGCGCTGCACAGTCGCCACCGGGACACAAGATGAACACCGAAGCTTTCTTT
V gene: TRBV6-5; D gene: .; J gene: TRBJ1-2; clone size: .; CDR3 protein: CASSYSRKTDRYGYTF; CDR3 DNA: TGTGCCAGCAGTTACTCTAGGAAGACAGATCGGTATGGCTACACCTTC
V gene: TRBV9; D gene: .; J gene: TRBJ2-5; clone size: .; CDR3 protein: CASSSVPRGETQYF; CDR3 DNA: TGTGCCAGCAGCTCAGTCCCCAGGGGAGAGACCCAGTACTTC
V gene: TRBV20-1; D gene: .; J gene: TRBJ1-6; clone size: few; CDR3 protein: CSASADSSPNSPLHF; CDR3 DNA: TGCAGTGCTAGCGCGGACAGCTCGCCAAATTCACCCCTCCACTTT
V gene: TRBV20-1; D gene: TRBD1; J gene: TRBJ2-1; clone size: .; CDR3 protein: CSASLPGQTLRYNEQFF; CDR3 DNA: TGCAGTGCTAGCCTTCCGGGACAGACTTTAAGATACAATGAGCAGTTCTTC
V gene: TRBV29-1; D gene: .; J gene: TRBJ2-7; clone size: few; CDR3 protein: CSVVPGAGRYEQYF; CDR3 DNA: TGCAGCGTTGTCCCCGGAGCAGGGCGCTACGAGCAGTACTTC
V gene: TRBV7-6; D gene: TRBD2; J gene: TRBJ2-2; clone size: .; CDR3 protein: CASSFSGDSSTGELFF; CDR3 DNA: TGTGCCAGCAGCTTTAGCGGGGACTCTTCCACCGGGGAGCTGTTTTTT
V gene: TRBV29-1; D gene: .; J gene: TRBJ1-2; clone size: few; CDR3 protein: CSLETPGAGYGYTF; CDR3 DNA: TGCAGCCTCGAGACTCCTGGAGCGGGCTATGGCTACACCTTC
V gene: TRBV27; D gene: .; J gene: TRBJ2-1; clone size: many; CDR3 protein: CASSLVGQFNEQFF; CDR3 DNA: TGTGCCAGCAGTTTAGTTGGGCAGTTCAATGAGCAGTTCTTC
V gene: TRBV11-2; D gene: .; J gene: TRBJ2-3; clone size: .; CDR3 protein: CASSLGLGRDTQYF; CDR3 DNA: TGTGCCAGCAGCTTAGGGCTGGGGAGAGATACGCAGTATTTT
V gene: TRBV7-2; D gene: TRBD2; J gene: TRBJ2-7; clone size: .; CDR3 protein: CASSLSSGSGSYNEQYF; CDR3 DNA: TGTGCCAGCAGCTTATCTAGCGGGAGCGGCTCCTACAATGAGCAGTACTTC
V gene: TRBV10-3; D gene: TRBD2; J gene: TRBJ2-7; clone size: .; CDR3 protein: CAISASSGAYNEQYF; CDR3 DNA: TGTGCCATCAGTGCCTCTAGCGGGGCCTACAATGAGCAGTACTTC
V gene: TRBV28; D gene: .; J gene: TRBJ1-1; clone size: few; CDR3 protein: CASSRQRWNTEAFF; CDR3 DNA: TGTGCCAGCAGCCGACAGCGGTGGAACACTGAAGCTTTCTTT
V gene: TRBV6-2/TRBV6-3; D gene: TRBD2; J gene: TRBJ2-7; clone size: .; CDR3 protein: CASSYSMDSGSYEQYF; CDR3 DNA: TGTGCCAGCAGTTACTCGATGGATAGCGGGTCCTACGAGCAGTACTTC
V gene: TRBV4-1; D gene: .; J gene: TRBJ2-5; clone size: few; CDR3 protein: CASSQGARGETQYF; CDR3 DNA: TGCGCCAGCAGCCAAGGGGCACGAGGAGAGACCCAGTACTTC
V gene: TRBV5-1; D gene: .; J gene: TRBJ2-1; clone size: .; CDR3 protein: CASSHVADSYNEQFF; CDR3 DNA: TGCGCCAGCAGCCACGTAGCGGACTCCTACAATGAGCAGTTCTTC
V gene: TRBV20-1; D gene: TRBD2; J gene: TRBJ2-3; clone size: .; CDR3 protein: CSAWALPGTSGGVSTDTQYF; CDR3 DNA: TGCAGTGCTTGGGCCCTCCCCGGGACTAGCGGGGGGGTTAGCACAGATACGCAGTATTTT
V gene: TRBV5-1; D gene: TRBD1; J gene: TRBJ2-2; clone size: .; CDR3 protein: CASRRTGSTSNTGELFF; CDR3 DNA: TGCGCCAGCAGACGGACAGGGTCCACATCGAACACCGGGGAGCTGTTTTTT
V gene: TRBV4-3; D gene: .; J gene: TRBJ2-5; clone size: many; CDR3 protein: CASSQGAQETQYF; CDR3 DNA: TGCGCCAGCAGCCAAGGGGCCCAAGAGACCCAGTACTTC
V gene: TRBV20-1; D gene: TRBD2; J gene: TRBJ2-3; clone size: .; CDR3 protein: CSARDQASGTSTDTQYF; CDR3 DNA: TGCAGTGCTAGAGATCAGGCTAGCGGTACTAGCACAGATACGCAGTATTTT
V gene: TRBV10-3; D gene: TRBD1; J gene: TRBJ2-2; clone size: once; CDR3 protein: CAIGAGGENTGELFF; CDR3 DNA: TGTGCCATCGGCGCAGGGGGCGAAAACACCGGGGAGCTGTTTTTT
V gene: TRBV4-3; D gene: .; J gene: TRBJ2-7; clone size: many; CDR3 protein: CASSPRVYLEQYF; CDR3 DNA: TGCGCCAGCAGCCCCAGGGTCTACCTCGAGCAGTACTTC
V gene: TRBV6-1; D gene: TRBD2; J gene: TRBJ2-3; clone size: .; CDR3 protein: CVSSGKGLVVDTQYF; CDR3 DNA: TGTGTCAGCAGTGGCAAGGGACTAGTAGTAGATACGCAGTATTTT
V gene: TRBV4-1; D gene: .; J gene: TRBJ2-7; clone size: many; CDR3 protein: CASSQSGSYEQYF; CDR3 DNA: TGTGCCAGCAGCCAGAGTGGCTCCTACGAGCAGTACTTC
V gene: TRBV5-6; D gene: .; J gene: TRBJ1-2; clone size: few; CDR3 protein: CASSRRSGGGSAGYTF; CDR3 DNA: TGTGCCAGCAGCCGGAGGAGCGGTGGGGGGTCGGCTGGCTACACCTTC
V gene: TRBV10-3; D gene: .; J gene: TRBJ2-3; clone size: .; CDR3 protein: CAIGVGQLPTDMQYF; CDR3 DNA: TGTGCCATAGGGGTCGGACAGCTCCCTACAGATATGCAGTATTTT
V gene: TRBV7-9; D gene: .; J gene: TRBJ2-7; clone size: .; CDR3 protein: CASRSGSHNEQYF; CDR3 DNA: TGTGCCAGCAGGTCGGGGAGCCACAATGAGCAGTACTTC